This entry lists 5 T cell receptor beta chains sequenced from one sample in a study of T cells in Graves' hyperthyroidism and ophthalmopathy (dated by TCRdb to about 2019). Library creation used multiplex PCR. The instrument given in TCRdb is Illumina HiSeq 2000. The TCR beta CDR3 regions were amplified from the RNA transcripts. The first round of RT-PCR for the TCR CDR3 was performed with the HTBI primer set and the Qiagen OneStep RT-PCR kit. TCRdb reworked the public reads: Q25 trimming with fastp, MiXCR clone assembly, productive beta chains retained. CDR3 protein duplicates are merged, each entry listing the most common genes and DNA. The table for this sample lists roughly 710,000 distinct CDR3 sequences; roughly a third of them were counted only once. The ten largest make up around 30% of the sample. Material: blood. Source of these receptors: a middle-aged woman with Graves' hyperthyroidism.

This clonotype was observed a handful of times. The CDR3 region is CASSQTDGGTYEQYF. The CDR3 coding sequence is TGTGCCAGCAGCCAGACAGATGGGGGAACCTACGAGCAGTACTTC. The V call is TRBV11-2, the J call TRBJ2-7; D tentatively reads TRBD1 or TRBD2 (5 bases each). Trimming removed 5 bases at V and 2 bases at J, with 16 bases between. This CDR3 is built from 15 residues. Germline CDR1 SGHAT, CDR2 FQNNGV.

The genes are TRBV5-2 and TRBJ1-2; whether TRBD1, the table's D call, matches the DNA was not checked. TRBV5-2 is annotated as a pseudogene. This CDR3 has 13 amino acids. CDR3 bases: TGTGCCAGCAAGATGGGACAGCTCTATGGCTACACCTTC. Protein: CASKMGQLYGYTF.

This chain uses TRBV20-1 with TRBJ1-5; TRBD1 is a possible D gene (6 bases). Germline V gives CDR1 DFQATT, CDR2 SNEGSKA (reference sequence). This CDR3 has 16 amino acids. With 4 bases removed from V and 2 bases from J, the gap between germline ends came to 18 bases. CDR3 nucleotides: TGCAGTGCTATACAGGGCCGGGAGATCCGCAATCAGCCCCAGCATTTT. As protein: CSAIQGREIRNQPQHF.

The chain couples TRBV5-1 to TRBJ2-5, with 8 bases fitting TRBD2. Per the germline V gene, CDR1 is SGHRS and CDR2 is YFSETQ. The CDR3 covers 16 residues. Losses at the gene ends were 2 bases for V and 4 bases for J; bases not matched to a gene: 10. The CDR3 spells CASSFNSGMGVETQYF. Here the CDR3 DNA reads TGCGCCAGCAGCTTTAATAGCGGGATGGGGGTAGAGACCCAGTACTTC.

This clonotype was picked up one time. A much larger clone lies one base from this, so it may be a read error. The conserved phenylalanine or tryptophan is not found at the CDR3 terminus, so this likely reflects a read error. V gene TRBV25-1 combines with J gene TRBJ1-6; 7 positions agree with TRBD1. The length of the CDR3 is 14 residues. V lost 4 bases, J lost 6 bases, and 3 bases stayed unmatched. Germline CDR1 MGHDK, CDR2 SYGVNS. CDR3 sequence: CASSAWDSNSPLHL. The CDR3 DNA reads TGTGCCAGCAGTGCCTGGGACAGTAATTCACCCCTCCACCTT.